A selection of T cell receptor beta chains follows, all from one sample in a study of beta chain features in type 1 diabetes. Measured with immunoSEQ multiplex PCR; TCRdb has only the in-frame clones, and not every one. This table holds under 400,000 clones, roughly 12% found once. Sequencing input: naive CD4+ T cells from blood. These receptors all stem from a woman under 30 with type 1 diabetes. The CDR3 runs from the conserved cysteine through the conserved F or W. The D gene is left open where the match is weak. Clone sizes are given selectively: once, few, many, or a class where the clone is expanded.

v_gene	d_gene	j_gene	len	abundance	CDR3aa	CDR3nt
TRBV2	TRBD1	TRBJ1-4	17	few	CASSPDRGGSGSEKLFF	TGTGCCAGCAGTCCCGACAGGGGTGGCTCCGGGAGTGAAAAACTGTTTTTT
TRBV4-3	.	TRBJ1-2	14	.	CASSQDRGHYGYTF	TGCGCCAGCAGCCAAGACAGGGGCCACTATGGCTACACCTTC
TRBV4-3	TRBD1	TRBJ1-3	15	few	CASSQEGQGADTIYF	TGCGCCAGCAGCCAAGAGGGACAGGGGGCAGACACCATATATTTT
TRBV7-2	TRBD1	TRBJ1-2	13	.	CASTRTGAYGYTF	TGTGCCAGCACCCGGACAGGAGCCTATGGCTACACCTTC
TRBV29-1	TRBD2	TRBJ2-5	14	few	CSVDSASGEETQYF	TGCAGCGTTGATTCCGCTAGCGGGGAAGAGACCCAGTACTTC
TRBV25-1	.	TRBJ1-4	15	few	CASSESGTPNEKLFF	TGTGCCAGCAGTGAATCCGGGACACCGAATGAAAAACTGTTTTTT
TRBV7-9	.	TRBJ2-7	15	few	CASSPRGLGSYEQYF	TGTGCCAGCAGCCCAAGGGGACTCGGCTCCTACGAGCAGTACTTC
TRBV11-2	.	TRBJ2-7	12	few	CASSLTGDEQYF	TGTGCCAGCAGCTTGACCGGAGACGAGCAGTACTTC
TRBV9	TRBD1	TRBJ2-7	15	.	CASSPKRDSSYEQYF	TGTGCCAGCAGCCCTAAACGGGACAGTAGCTACGAGCAGTACTTC
TRBV29-1	.	TRBJ2-7	10	few	CSVGDSEQYF	TGCAGCGTAGGGGATTCCGAGCAGTACTTC
TRBV5-6	TRBD1	TRBJ1-5	16	once	CASSMLTGVSNQPQHF	TGTGCCAGCAGCATGCTGACAGGGGTTAGCAATCAGCCCCAGCATTTT
TRBV6-5	.	TRBJ2-1	14	few	CASTSAQGTGEQFF	TGTGCCAGCACCTCAGCGCAGGGGACGGGTGAGCAGTTCTTC
TRBV7-3	TRBD1	TRBJ1-2	13	.	CASSAGQNYGYTF	TGTGCCAGCAGCGCGGGACAGAACTATGGCTACACCTTC
TRBV7-2	.	TRBJ1-1	14	.	CASSMTVMNTEAFF	TGTGCCAGCAGCATGACAGTTATGAACACTGAAGCTTTCTTT
TRBV18	.	TRBJ1-4	15	.	CASSPEQKPNEKLFF	TGTGCCAGCTCACCAGAACAGAAACCCAATGAAAAACTGTTTTTT
TRBV9	TRBD2	TRBJ2-5	15	few	CASSVLAGGGETQYF	TGTGCCAGCAGCGTACTAGCGGGAGGTGGAGAGACCCAGTACTTC
TRBV28	TRBD1	TRBJ1-1	16	.	CASIQGGWTARHEAFF	TGTGCCAGCATCCAAGGGGGCTGGACCGCCCGCCATGAAGCTTTCTTT
TRBV13	.	TRBJ2-7	13	.	CASSSQPGVEQYF	TGTGCCAGCAGCTCCCAACCAGGCGTCGAGCAGTACTTC
TRBV9	TRBD1	TRBJ1-6	15	.	CASSGPGQVNSPLHF	TGTGCCAGCAGCGGACCGGGACAGGTTAATTCACCCCTCCACTTT
TRBV5-4	.	TRBJ1-1	15	few	CASSLGGGLNTEAFF	TGTGCCAGCAGCTTGGGAGGAGGCCTAAACACTGAAGCTTTCTTT
TRBV6-5	.	TRBJ1-1	12	.	CASSPRNTEAFF	TGTGCCAGCAGTCCCAGGAACACTGAAGCTTTCTTT
TRBV11-2	TRBD1	TRBJ2-7	15	few	CASSLRQGYPYEQYF	TGTGCCAGCAGCTTGCGACAGGGATACCCCTACGAGCAGTACTTC
TRBV28	.	TRBJ1-2	11	.	CATDDSYGYTF	TGTGCCACCGACGACAGCTATGGCTACACCTTC
TRBV12-2	.	TRBJ2-7	15	.	CASRSPPGSRREQYF	TGTGCAAGTCGCTCGCCGCCGGGGTCTCGTCGCGAGCAGTACTTC
TRBV7-9	TRBD1	TRBJ1-1	16	few	CASSPRAGTANTEAFF	TGTGCCAGCAGCCCTCGGGCCGGGACAGCGAACACTGAAGCTTTCTTT
TRBV10-2	.	TRBJ2-5	12	.	CASSESSAAQYF	TGCGCCAGCAGTGAGTCAAGCGCAGCCCAGTACTTC
TRBV14	TRBD2	TRBJ2-3	14	.	CASSPGGARDTQYF	TGTGCCAGCTCGCCCGGGGGGGCTAGAGATACGCAGTATTTT
TRBV9	.	TRBJ1-5	14	.	CASSGGEGRSAQHF	TGTGCCAGCAGCGGGGGGGAGGGACGTAGTGCCCAGCATTTT
TRBV18	TRBD1	TRBJ2-7	14	few	CASSPRQGYYEQYF	TGTGCCAGCTCACCCCGACAGGGATATTACGAGCAGTACTTC
TRBV30	TRBD1	TRBJ2-6	19	.	CAWRGGTGINLPGANVLTF	TGTGCCTGGAGGGGAGGGACAGGGATTAACCTCCCTGGGGCCAACGTCCTGACTTTC
TRBV6-5	.	TRBJ1-2	15	few	CASAGGLRANYGYTF	TGTGCCAGTGCTGGGGGACTCAGAGCTAACTATGGCTACACCTTC
TRBV28	.	TRBJ2-1	11	few	CATLIGNEQFF	TGTGCCACCTTGATCGGCAATGAGCAGTTCTTC
TRBV11-2	.	TRBJ2-7	13	.	CASSFPDFQEQYF	TGTGCCAGCAGCTTCCCGGACTTTCAGGAGCAGTACTTC
TRBV6-1	TRBD1	TRBJ2-4	18	.	CASSEALGQGVTKNIQYF	TGTGCCAGCAGTGAAGCCCTGGGACAGGGGGTAACCAAAAACATTCAGTACTTC
TRBV30	.	TRBJ1-4	12	few	CAWSPSSEKLFF	TGTGCCTGGAGTCCTAGTAGTGAAAAACTGTTTTTT
TRBV30	.	TRBJ1-5	15	few	CAWSVMGGVNQPQHF	TGTGCCTGGAGTGTAATGGGAGGCGTCAATCAGCCCCAGCATTTT
TRBV7-9	.	TRBJ1-1	13	.	CASSLPWNTEAFF	TGTGCCAGCAGCTTACCGTGGAACACTGAAGCTTTCTTT
TRBV7-9	TRBD2	TRBJ2-7	15	few	CASSRVAGDTYEQYF	TGTGCCAGCAGCCGAGTGGCGGGAGATACTTACGAGCAGTACTTC
TRBV27	.	TRBJ2-2	13	.	CASSFLGVGELFF	TGTGCCAGCAGTTTTTTGGGAGTCGGGGAGCTGTTTTTT
TRBV6-6	TRBD1	TRBJ1-2	13	few	CASSRDSQWGYTF	TGTGCCAGCAGTCGGGACAGTCAATGGGGCTACACCTTC
TRBV7-2	.	TRBJ2-7	13	.	CASSLGSVYEQYF	TGTGCCAGCAGCTTAGGAAGCGTTTACGAGCAGTACTTC
TRBV7-9	.	TRBJ1-3	15	.	CASSLGGPSGNTIYF	TGTGCCAGCAGCTTAGGAGGCCCCTCTGGAAACACCATATATTTT
TRBV11-2	.	TRBJ2-1	14	few	CASSSLLASNEQFF	TGTGCCAGCAGCTCACTGCTAGCTTCCAATGAGCAGTTCTTC
TRBV4-2	.	TRBJ2-5	20	.	CASSQDLGITAGRSMETQYF	TGTGCCAGCAGCCAAGATTTGGGGATAACCGCGGGACGGTCAATGGAGACCCAGTACTTC
TRBV29-1	.	TRBJ2-2	13	.	CSVRQDYYGELFF	TGCAGCGTTCGACAGGATTATTACGGGGAGCTGTTTTTT
TRBV5-1	TRBD2	TRBJ2-1	15	.	CASSTILAGVDEQFF	TGCGCCAGCAGTACGATTCTAGCGGGGGTGGATGAGCAGTTCTTC
TRBV7-2	.	TRBJ2-3	14	.	CASSLTRVTDTQYF	TGTGCCAGCAGCTTAACGAGAGTCACAGATACGCAGTATTTT
TRBV18	TRBD1	TRBJ2-2	16	few	CASSPDRGKNTGELFF	TGTGCCAGCTCACCCGACAGGGGAAAGAACACCGGGGAGCTGTTTTTT
TRBV4-3	TRBD2	TRBJ2-1	15	.	CATKRGTLFYNEQFF	TGCGCCACCAAGCGGGGGACCCTCTTCTACAATGAGCAGTTCTTC
TRBV5-1	.	TRBJ2-7	14	few	CASSLEVGPGEQYF	TGCGCCAGCAGCTTGGAAGTAGGTCCGGGCGAGCAGTACTTC
TRBV9	TRBD2	TRBJ2-7	14	.	CASSERGNSYEQYF	TGTGCCAGCAGCGAGCGGGGGAACTCCTACGAGCAGTACTTC
TRBV6-5	.	TRBJ2-1	16	few	CASSYWGPGSYNEQFF	TGTGCCAGCAGTTACTGGGGCCCCGGGAGTTACAATGAGCAGTTCTTC